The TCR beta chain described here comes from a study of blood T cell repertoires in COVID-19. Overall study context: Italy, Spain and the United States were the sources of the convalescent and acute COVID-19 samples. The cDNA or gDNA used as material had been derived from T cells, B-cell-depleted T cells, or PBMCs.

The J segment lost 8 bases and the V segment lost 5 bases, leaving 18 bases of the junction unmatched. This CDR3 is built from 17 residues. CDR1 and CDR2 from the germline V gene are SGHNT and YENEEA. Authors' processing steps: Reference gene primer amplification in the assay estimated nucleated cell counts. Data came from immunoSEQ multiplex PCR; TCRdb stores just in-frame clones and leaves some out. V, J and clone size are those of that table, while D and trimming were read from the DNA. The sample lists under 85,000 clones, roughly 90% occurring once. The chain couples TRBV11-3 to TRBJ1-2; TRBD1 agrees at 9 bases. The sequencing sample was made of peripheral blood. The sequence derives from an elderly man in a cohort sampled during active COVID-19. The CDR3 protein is CASSEPGFPGQGDGYTF. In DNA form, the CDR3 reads TGTGCCAGCAGCGAACCGGGATTTCCGGGACAGGGCGACGGCTACACCTTC.